One and the same sample provided the 30 T cell receptor beta chains below, sequenced in a study of T cells in Graves' hyperthyroidism and ophthalmopathy. Authors of the study amplified TCR beta CDR3 regions from RNA transcripts. The study used the HTBI primer set for a first-round RT-PCR of the TCR CDR3. A single record per CDR3 protein comes from TCRdb applying MiXCR to the multiplex PCR reads. The sample includes approximately 490,000 distinct CDR3 sequences, 22% of them seen just once. The sample taken for sequencing was blood. The source of these receptors is a woman in her 70s with Graves' ophthalmopathy.

This clonotype has just a few counts. The CDR3 here is CASSVSLGGHQTYEQYF. CDR3 in DNA: TGTGCCAGTAGTGTTAGTTTGGGGGGGCATCAGACCTACGAGCAGTACTTC. This chain links TRBV19 with TRBJ2-7, with D tentatively TRBD2 (7 bases). There are 17 residues in the CDR3. Germline V gene lookup returns CDR1 LNHDA and CDR2 SQIVND (reference sequence). V shed 5 bases and J shed 2 bases, with 22 bases lying between them.

This clonotype occurred a few times. V usage is TRBV6-1 and J usage is TRBJ1-3; D might be TRBD1 (6 bases). CDR3 length equals 16 residues. Germline V gene data show CDR1 as MNHNS and CDR2 as SASEGT. Trimming removed 4 bases at V and 4 bases at J, with 17 bases between. CDR3 nucleotides: TGTGCCAGCAGTGGCTCCAAGGGGGGTATGGGAAACACCATATATTTT. It codes for CASSGSKGGMGNTIYF.

This clonotype has only a few counts. V is TRBV5-1 and J is TRBJ1-6; TRBD1 matches 8 bases. The CDR3 is 15 amino acids. Looked up from germline, CDR1 is SGHRS and CDR2 is YFSETQ. V shed 6 bases and J 14 bases; nucleotides not matched to a gene: 16. CDR3 DNA: TGCGCCAGCAAGGAACAGGGACAGGCAATTGATACCCTCCACTTT. This codes for CASKEQGQAIDTLHF.

A few counts support this clonotype. The chain carries TRBV4-1 and TRBJ2-1, with a tentative D call TRBD2 (6 bases). V was clipped by 3 bases and J by 7 bases, with 13 bases between them. The CDR3 runs 14 residues. Looked up from germline, CDR1 is MGHRA and CDR2 is YSYEKL. The CDR3 DNA is TGCGCCAGCAGCCAGTCGGGACTCAAGAATGAGCAGTTCTTC. This sequence encodes CASSQSGLKNEQFF.

V is TRBV20-1 and J is TRBJ2-3; D gene ambiguous. V lost 3 bases and J 5 bases, leaving 9 bases between the germline ends. The germline gives CDR1 DFQATT, CDR2 SNEGSKA (reference sequence). The CDR3 runs to 12 residues. The CDR3 region is CSASPGRDTQYF. The CDR3 region has the DNA TGCAGTGCTAGTCCCGGTCGAGATACGCAGTATTTT.

There are many counts of this clonotype. The rearrangement uses TRBV11-2 and TRBJ2-7, with 8 bases identical to TRBD1. This CDR3 has 13 residues. The junction had 5 bases not matched to a gene; V was cut back by 4 bases and J by 6 bases. Per the germline V gene, CDR1 is SGHAT and CDR2 is FQNNGV. CDR3 in amino acids: CASSYAGGSEQYF. The CDR3 DNA reads TGTGCCAGCAGCTACGCAGGGGGCAGCGAGCAGTACTTC.

This chain joins TRBV6-9 and TRBJ1-1; possible D gene TRBD1, 5 bases. Germline V gives CDR1 MNHGY, CDR2 SVAAGI. The CDR3 covers 11 residues. The V and J ends lost 3 bases and 11 bases respectively, with 10 bases between them. CDR3 amino acids: CASSYGGGAFF. In nucleotides, the CDR3 is TGTGCCAGCAGTTACGGGGGGGGGGCTTTCTTT.

This clonotype was counted many times. V usage is TRBV5-5 and J usage is TRBJ2-5, with unresolved D. The germline V gene encodes CDR1 SGHKS and CDR2 YYEKEE (reference sequence). This CDR3 comprises 14 residues. The germline V and J ends were trimmed by 0 bases and 2 bases, with 8 bases remaining between them. CDR3 residues: CASSLVQIQETQYF. The CDR3 nucleotides are TGTGCCAGCAGCTTGGTCCAGATACAAGAGACCCAGTACTTC.

Many counts were recorded for this clonotype. The chain recombines TRBV20-1 with TRBJ2-3, with TRBD2 matching 12 bases. V gave up 0 bases and J gave up 4 bases; unmatched junction bases: 14. This CDR3 contains 19 residues. CDR1 and CDR2 from the germline V gene are DFQATT and SNEGSKA (reference sequence). The CDR3: CSARDQGTSGSGRADTQYF. The CDR3 nucleotides read TGCAGTGCTAGAGATCAAGGGACTAGCGGGTCCGGACGGGCAGATACGCAGTATTTT.

J is TRBJ2-7 and V is TRBV27; D ambiguous. V lost 3 bases and J 3 bases, leaving 12 bases between the germline ends. Germline CDR1 MNHEY, CDR2 SMNVEV (reference sequence). The CDR3 runs 14 residues. The DNA for the CDR3 is TGTGCCAGCAGTTTGAAAGGCTTTGGCTACGAGCAGTACTTC. Translated: CASSLKGFGYEQYF.

Ten or more counts support this clonotype. The chain recombines TRBV27 with TRBJ2-1; D ambiguous. The CDR3 has 12 residues. The germline V gene encodes CDR1 MNHEY and CDR2 SMNVEV (reference sequence). The ends were cut back, 6 bases at V and 6 bases at J, with 9 bases in the middle. CDR3 sequence reads: CASRPISNEQFF. The CDR3 DNA sequence: TGTGCCAGCAGGCCCATAAGCAATGAGCAGTTCTTC.

This clonotype turned up a few times. The chain combines TRBV11-3 with TRBJ2-1; 7 bases align to TRBD2. The CDR3 runs 16 residues. CDR1 and CDR2 from the germline V gene are SGHNT and YENEEA. Trimming removed 1 base from V and 11 bases from J; junction bases left unmatched: 14. CDR3 nucleotides: TGTGCCAGCAGCTTAGGGGTGGGAGGGAATATGGGGAAGCAGTTCTTC. Translating gives CASSLGVGGNMGKQFF.

In this sample, this clonotype turned up a few times. The genes are TRBV11-2 and TRBJ2-7; D perhaps matches TRBD2 (5 bases). Trimming shortened V by 5 bases and J by 3 bases, and 14 bases separated the two germline ends. Germline lookup yields CDR1 SGHAT and CDR2 FQNNGV. There are 14 residues in the CDR3. This CDR3 reads CASSIRTPLYEQYF. In nucleotides, the CDR3 is TGTGCCAGCAGCATCCGGACTCCCCTCTACGAGCAGTACTTC.

This clonotype has a handful of counts. The chain's CDR3 is CAISESPGGRGFDSPLHF. The CDR3 region has the DNA TGTGCCATCAGTGAGTCGCCTGGGGGGAGAGGATTCGATTCACCCCTCCACTTT. This chain links TRBV10-3 with TRBJ1-6, with D tentatively TRBD1 (5 bases). The CDR3 contains 18 residues. CDR1 is ENHRY and CDR2 is SYGVKD in the germline V gene. V lost 0 bases and J 8 bases, leaving 20 bases between the germline ends.

This rearrangement joins TRBV20-1 to TRBJ2-5; 13 bases are shared with TRBD2. This CDR3 region has 16 residues. V trimming: 6 bases; J trimming: 5 bases; junction bases outside the gene matches: 12. Germline V CDR1 and CDR2: DFQATT, SNEGSKA (reference sequence). The CDR3 region has the DNA TGCAGTGCCATGCCTCTGACTAGCGGGAGGAAGGAGACCCAGTACTTC. This encodes CSAMPLTSGRKETQYF.

The rearrangement uses TRBV6-1 and TRBJ2-1, with D possibly being TRBD1 or TRBD2 (5 bases each). V lost 6 bases, J lost 3 bases, and 18 bases lay in between. This CDR3 is 16 amino acids long. Per the germline V gene, CDR1 is MNHNS and CDR2 is SASEGT. The CDR3 nucleotides read TGTGCCAGCAGCCATGGGGCGACTGGACTCTACAATGAGCAGTTCTTC. Translation gives CASSHGATGLYNEQFF.

The sample holds a few counts of this clonotype. The chain joins TRBV6-5 to TRBJ2-1; D gene unclear. The CDR3 totals 11 residues. Germline V lookup: CDR1 MNHEY, CDR2 SVGAGI. Trimming cost V 2 bases and J 10 bases, with 6 bases left between them. The CDR3 spells CASSYHGEQFF. Here the CDR3 DNA reads TGTGCCAGCAGTTACCATGGAGAGCAGTTCTTC.

This clonotype was seen more than once but under ten times. This chain uses TRBV5-1 with TRBJ1-6; 9 bases line up with TRBD1. Germline V lookup: CDR1 SGHRS, CDR2 YFSETQ. V dropped 4 bases and J dropped 0; count of bases not matched to a gene: 5. CDR3 length equals 17 residues. The CDR3 protein is CASSRTGDRSYNSPLHF. CDR3 bases: TGCGCCAGCAGCCGGACAGGGGACCGCTCCTATAATTCACCCCTCCACTTT.

The chain's CDR3 is CAWSVPDLPLHF. As DNA, the CDR3 is TGTGCCTGGAGTGTCCCGGATTTACCCCTCCACTTT. The gene calls are TRBV30 and TRBJ1-6; no reliable D call. The CDR3 runs to 12 residues. CDR1 is GTSNPN, CDR2 SVGIG, per germline (reference sequence). The ends were cut back, 0 bases at V and 12 bases at J, with 9 bases in the middle.

The chain carries TRBV27 and TRBJ2-7; maybe TRBD1 (6 bases). Trimming removed 2 bases at V and 2 bases at J, with 22 bases between. Germline loops: CDR1 MNHEY, CDR2 SMNVEV (reference sequence). There are 18 residues in the CDR3. Here the CDR3 reads CASSLVSGGHKHTYEQYF. CDR3 in DNA: TGTGCCAGCAGTTTAGTGAGTGGGGGACACAAGCACACCTACGAGCAGTACTTC.

V is TRBV19 and J is TRBJ2-2, with 9 bases that match TRBD1. V trimming: 7 bases; J trimming: 5 bases; junction bases outside the gene matches: 8. Per the germline V gene, CDR1 is LNHDA and CDR2 is SQIVND (reference sequence). This CDR3 comprises 15 residues. The CDR3 DNA follows: TGTGCCAGTAAGAGGGACAGGGTTGGTACCGGGGAGCTGTTTTTT. This translates into CASKRDRVGTGELFF.

This chain uses TRBV25-1 with TRBJ1-3; D possibly corresponds to TRBD1 (6 bases). The CDR3 has 15 amino acids. Germline CDR1 reads MGHDK; CDR2 reads SYGVNS. V shed 4 bases and J shed 0 bases, with 10 bases lying between them. CDR3 coding DNA: TGTGCCAGCAGTGCGGGGGGCTACTCTGGAAACACCATATATTTT. Protein product: CASSAGGYSGNTIYF.

The J gene is TRBJ2-5, the V gene TRBV12-3 or TRBV12-4; the D gene is possibly TRBD2 (6 bases). The germline V and J ends were trimmed by 4 bases and 9 bases, with 18 bases remaining between them. The length of the CDR3 is 14 residues. In DNA, the CDR3 is TGTGCCAGCAGTTCGTCTCTGTGGCGGAGGGCCCAGTACTTC. This sequence encodes CASSSSLWRRAQYF.

The rearrangement uses TRBV19 and TRBJ2-7; 10 bases align to TRBD2. Germline lookup yields CDR1 LNHDA and CDR2 SQIVND (reference sequence). This CDR3 region has 13 residues. J was trimmed by 6 bases and V by 5 bases; bases with no gene match: 4. DNA of the CDR3: TGTGCCAGTAGTCCCCTAGCGGGAGTCGAGCAGTACTTC. This encodes CASSPLAGVEQYF.

This clonotype was observed a few times. The chain joins TRBV5-1 to TRBJ2-5; 9 bases are a match to TRBD1. Germline V gene lookup returns CDR1 SGHRS and CDR2 YFSETQ. Unmatched junction bases numbered 6, after V lost 2 bases and J lost 1 base. This CDR3 has 16 residues. This CDR3 reads CASSFGGQGPQETQYF. CDR3 nucleotide sequence: TGCGCCAGCAGCTTCGGGGGACAGGGACCCCAAGAGACCCAGTACTTC. Full variable domain (remainder filled in from reference TRBV5-1 and TRBJ2-5): KAGVTQTPRYLIKTRGQQVTLSCSPISGHRSVSWYQQTPGQGLQFLFEYFSETQRNKGNFPGRFSGRQFSNSRSEMNVSTLELGDSALYLCASSFGGQGPQETQYFGPGTRLLVL.

The chain is built from TRBV10-3 and TRBJ2-2; D is possibly TRBD2 (5 bases). The CDR3 is 15 residues long. Germline V gene sequence: CDR1 ENHRY, CDR2 SYGVKD. The V gene lost 6 bases and the J gene lost 3 bases, with 14 bases spanning the gap. DNA for the CDR3: TGTGCCATCAGCCCCGGAGCGGAAGACACCGGGGAGCTGTTTTTT. This encodes CAISPGAEDTGELFF.

This chain connects TRBV6-1 to TRBJ1-2; D is unclear. Trimming shortened V by 4 bases and J by 4 bases, and 7 bases separated the two germline ends. Per the germline V gene, CDR1 is MNHNS and CDR2 is SASEGT. The CDR3 is 12 amino acids. CDR3 protein: CASSGQPYGYTF. In DNA form, the CDR3 reads TGTGCCAGCAGTGGGCAGCCCTATGGCTACACCTTC.

The J gene is TRBJ2-1, the V gene TRBV20-1; 9 positions match TRBD1. J gave up 10 bases and V 0 bases, and 7 bases lay outside the gene matches. Per the germline V gene, CDR1 is DFQATT and CDR2 is SNEGSKA (reference sequence). The CDR3 is made up of 14 amino acids. The CDR3 region has the DNA TGCAGTGCTAGAGATCCGGGACAGGGCAAGGAGCAGTTCTTC. Translating gives CSARDPGQGKEQFF.

The rearrangement uses TRBV6-1 and TRBJ2-5, with TRBD2 identical over 13 bases. In germline, CDR1 is MNHNS, CDR2 SASEGT. CDR3 length: 15 amino acids. V gave up 3 bases and J gave up 9 bases; unmatched junction bases: 7. In nucleotides, the CDR3 is TGTGCCAGCAGTGATTCCGGGACTAGCGGGACATCCCAGTACTTC. Its translation is CASSDSGTSGTSQYF.

This clonotype appeared many times. The chain's CDR3 is CASSSDGYEQYF. The CDR3, as DNA: TGTGCCAGCAGCTCCGACGGCTACGAGCAGTACTTC. The J gene is TRBJ2-7, the V gene TRBV13; D not certain. Germline loops: CDR1 PRHDT, CDR2 FYEKMQ (reference sequence). The CDR3 spans 12 residues. Trimming took 4 bases from V and 3 from J, leaving 7 bases between them.